The following is a TCR beta chain sequence with its context. Its target is unknown. This sample is drawn from a study of STAT3 mutations in large granular lymphocyte leukemia. Study context: More than half of T-LGLL patients received immunosuppressive therapy.

Average productive template count per sample was about 40,000. Sequenced by immunoSEQ multiplex PCR; TCRdb stores in-frame clones only, minus some. Among 3,600 or so clones listed, 74% were seen once. General study points: Suggested: STAT3 mutation was not the ancestral event for these clonal expansions. Clonal expansion was inferred from samples taken at other timepoints. Every T-LGLL patient had at least one immunodominant TCRbeta clonotype.

Germline-derived CDR1 and CDR2 are SGHRS and YFSETQ. The CDR3 runs 15 residues. V lost 3 bases and J lost 2; bases outside the gene matches: 2. The V and J genes are TRBV5-1 and TRBJ1-5; 10 bases line up with TRBD1. Material: peripheral blood mononuclear cells. The receptor was derived from a man in his 60s with T-cell large granular lymphocyte leukemia. Some clones in this sample may be carry-over from other donors' samples. CDR3 nucleotide sequence: TGCGCCAGCAGCTGGACAGGGGGAGGCAATCAGCCCCAGCATTTT. Encoded protein: CASSWTGGGNQPQHF.